These 6 T cell receptor beta chains originate from one sample sequenced in a study of post-analysis software for immune sequencing data. Unique molecular identifiers tagged the TCR beta cDNA libraries. TCRdb reprocessed the PCR reads with MiXCR, giving one entry per CDR3 protein. The data show about 820,000 distinct CDR3 sequences, approximately 57% seen once. Study conclusions and caveats: Roughly five TRBV segments appeared more often in patients than in controls, and TRBV5-6, TRBV5-1 and TRBV20-1 were among these.

These receptors are not linked to any known antigen. The sample consisted of blood. The receptor set was obtained from a girl between 10 and 17 years old with multiple sclerosis.

The rearrangement joins TRBV5-1 to TRBJ2-6; 10 bases are shared with TRBD1. This CDR3 spans 18 amino acids. V lost 6 bases and J lost 4; bases outside the gene matches: 13. CDR1 and CDR2 (germline): SGHRS, YFSETQ. The CDR3 protein is CASISGGTGVLGANVLTF. The CDR3 DNA reads as TGCGCCAGCATCTCGGGAGGGACAGGGGTTCTCGGGGCCAACGTCCTGACTTTC.

This clonotype appeared a few times. The rearrangement uses TRBV5-5 and TRBJ2-3, with 8 bases lining up with TRBD2. The CDR3 spans 15 residues. Germline values: CDR1 SGHKS, CDR2 YYEKEE (reference sequence). The J segment lost 8 bases and the V segment lost 3 bases, leaving 11 bases of the junction unmatched. CDR3 amino acids: CASSSTSGTSATQYF. CDR3 DNA: TGTGCCAGCAGCTCAACTAGCGGAACTTCGGCTACGCAGTATTTT. The whole variable domain, remainder taken from reference TRBV5-5 and TRBJ2-3, is DAGVTQSPTHLIKTRGQQVTLRCSPISGHKSVSWYQQVLGQGPQFIFQYYEKEERGRGNFPDRFSARQFPNYSSELNVNALLLGDSALYLCASSSTSGTSATQYFGPGTRLTVL.

This clonotype was picked up a small number of times. V usage is TRBV4-1 and J usage is TRBJ2-3; 8 bases align to TRBD2. Trimming took 0 bases from V and 6 from J; bases not matched to a gene: 14. The CDR3 covers 18 residues. The V gene's germline CDR1 is MGHRA and CDR2 YSYEKL. In nucleotides, the CDR3 is TGCGCCAGCAGCCAAGATCCGGTAGGGCGGGGGGTACAGGATACGCAGTATTTT. This codes for CASSQDPVGRGVQDTQYF.

The J gene is TRBJ1-5, the V gene TRBV6-6; D gene uncertain. V lost 6 bases, J lost 7 bases, and 4 bases lay in between. CDR3 length: 10 amino acids. Germline V CDR1 and CDR2: MNHNY, SVGAGI (reference sequence). The CDR3 spells CASSSQPQHF. The CDR3 coding sequence is TGTGCCAGCAGCTCCCAGCCCCAGCATTTT.

The V and J genes are TRBV29-1 and TRBJ2-1; 8 bases match TRBD1. The CDR3 loop spans 15 amino acids. Germline V gene data show CDR1 as SQVTM and CDR2 as ANQGSEA. J lost 3 bases, V lost 3 bases, and 7 bases had no gene match. The CDR3 loop is CSVDIGGTGYNEQFF. The CDR3 nucleotides are TGCAGCGTTGATATTGGGGGGACAGGCTACAATGAGCAGTTCTTC.

This rearrangement joins TRBV29-1 to TRBJ2-1, with D unclear. Germline V gives CDR1 SQVTM, CDR2 ANQGSEA. Trimming removed 3 bases from V and 7 bases from J, with 7 bases in between. There are 11 residues in the CDR3. The DNA for the CDR3 is TGCAGCGTTGACTATGGGAATGAGCAGTTCTTC. It codes for CSVDYGNEQFF.